The rows below give T cell receptor beta chains drawn from one sample of a study of T cell responses to AZD1222 COVID-19 vaccine. The method was immunoSEQ multiplex PCR; TCRdb's version includes in-frame clones alone and lacks a portion of them. The data hold about 130,000 clones, with around nine tenths observed a single time. The input for sequencing was peripheral blood, taken on day 0 of AZD1222 vaccination. The receptors were sampled from an adult in good health. Each CDR3 is given with its conserved first and last residue. D genes are given only for firm matches. Expanded clones are given a class, and other clones once, few, many or no size at all.

once TRBJ1-5 NA TRBV6-2/TRBV6-3 CASSYEGWQPQHF TGTGCCAGCAGTTACGAGGGTTGGCAGCCCCAGCATTTT
NA TRBJ1-6 NA TRBV7-2 CASSLGVPLHF TGTGCCAGCAGTCTAGGGGTACCCCTCCACTTT
NA TRBJ2-2 NA TRBV11-3 CASSLSTGNGELFF TGTGCCAGCAGCTTGAGCACAGGGAACGGGGAGCTGTTTTTT
NA TRBJ2-3 NA TRBV7-9 CASSLGQGDTQYF TGTGCCAGCAGCTTAGGTCAAGGAGATACGCAGTATTTT
NA TRBJ2-7 NA TRBV21-1 CASSTTGVNEQYF TGTGCCAGCAGCACCACCGGGGTTAACGAGCAGTACTTC
NA TRBJ2-1 TRBD2 TRBV7-9 CASSESGDEQFF TGTGCCAGCAGCGAGAGCGGGGATGAGCAGTTCTTC
NA TRBJ1-1 NA TRBV7-9 CASSIQGWDTEAFF TGTGCCAGCAGCATACAGGGATGGGACACTGAAGCTTTCTTT
NA TRBJ2-6 NA TRBV30 CAWEGGTSGANVLTF TGTGCCTGGGAAGGGGGTACCTCTGGGGCCAACGTCCTGACTTTC
NA TRBJ1-4 NA TRBV30 CAWSAPTAFNEKLFF TGTGCCTGGAGTGCGCCGACAGCCTTTAATGAAAAACTGTTTTTT
few TRBJ2-7 TRBD2 TRBV6-5 CASSPRPSGAYEQYF TGTGCCAGCAGCCCGAGGCCTAGCGGGGCCTACGAGCAGTACTTC
NA TRBJ1-2 TRBD1 TRBV5-6 CASRLGQTLNYGYTF TGTGCCAGCAGACTGGGACAGACCCTTAACTATGGCTACACCTTC
NA TRBJ2-7 NA TRBV7-2 CASTTGAFYEQYF TGTGCCAGCACCACGGGGGCCTTCTACGAGCAGTACTTC
NA TRBJ1-1 TRBD1 TRBV2 CASVQGSAFF TGTGCCAGCGTACAGGGGTCGGCTTTCTTT
NA TRBJ1-1 NA TRBV4-1 CASSQEILGQLGMNTEAFF TGCGCCAGCAGCCAAGAGATTCTAGGACAGCTAGGGATGAACACTGAAGCTTTCTTT
NA TRBJ1-2 NA TRBV3-1/TRBV3-2 CASSQVNYGYTF TGTGCCAGCAGCCAAGTTAACTATGGCTACACCTTC
NA TRBJ1-1 NA TRBV28 CASKLGGANTEAFF TGTGCCAGCAAACTGGGGGGGGCGAACACTGAAGCTTTCTTT
NA TRBJ1-3 NA TRBV5-1 CASSFLPRSQGNTIYF TGCGCCAGCAGCTTTCTTCCAAGGAGCCAGGGGAACACCATATATTTT
once TRBJ2-7 NA TRBV6-2/TRBV6-3 CASSPSPAGLNYEQYF TGTGCCAGCAGCCCCTCGCCCGCAGGGCTTAACTACGAGCAGTACTTC
many TRBJ1-2 TRBD1 TRBV27 CASSIGTGGQNGYTF TGTGCCAGCAGTATCGGGACAGGGGGGCAGAATGGCTACACCTTC
NA TRBJ2-5 TRBD2 TRBV30 CAWTSGGETQYF TGTGCCTGGACGTCCGGGGGGGAGACCCAGTACTTC
NA TRBJ1-3 NA TRBV11-2 CASSPQTPSLSGNTIYF TGTGCCAGCAGCCCCCAGACACCCTCACTCTCTGGAAACACCATATATTTT
NA TRBJ2-5 TRBD2 TRBV6-5 CASRASGGGETQYF TGTGCCAGCAGAGCTAGCGGGGGTGGAGAGACCCAGTACTTC
NA TRBJ1-2 NA TRBV19 CASSRGVGVSYGYTF TGTGCCAGTAGCCGTGGTGTCGGTGTGAGTTATGGCTACACCTTC
NA TRBJ1-4 NA TRBV30 CAWSDFDRFNEKLFF TGTGCCTGGAGTGATTTCGACAGGTTTAATGAAAAACTGTTTTTT
NA TRBJ2-6 NA TRBV16 CASSQRASGASILSGANVLTF TGTGCCAGCAGCCAACGGGCCTCAGGGGCCTCAATCCTCTCTGGGGCCAACGTCCTGACTTTC
NA TRBJ2-2 NA TRBV2 CATRGMGGDTGELFF TGTGCCACCCGAGGGATGGGGGGAGACACCGGGGAGCTGTTTTTT
NA TRBJ1-6 NA TRBV2 CASSQTGGGRTPLHF TGTGCCAGCAGTCAGACAGGTGGAGGGAGGACACCCCTCCACTTT
few TRBJ2-2 NA TRBV11-2 CASSFSEVGELFF TGTGCCAGCAGCTTTTCCGAGGTTGGGGAGCTGTTTTTT
NA TRBJ1-5 NA TRBV7-9 CASSLSGHSNQPQHF TGTGCCAGCAGCTTATCAGGGCATAGCAATCAGCCCCAGCATTTT
NA TRBJ2-6 NA TRBV14 CASSAPWAAGGANVLTF TGTGCCAGCAGCGCCCCCTGGGCCGCAGGCGGGGCCAACGTCCTGACTTTC
NA TRBJ2-1 TRBD2 TRBV6-5 CASSYSGGSGVNEQFF TGTGCCAGCAGTTACTCTGGGGGTAGCGGGGTGAATGAGCAGTTCTTC
NA TRBJ2-7 NA TRBV12-3/TRBV12-4 CASSLGTYEQYF TGTGCCAGCAGTTTGGGGACCTACGAGCAGTACTTC
NA TRBJ2-5 NA TRBV6-5 CASSYGPGSQETQYF TGTGCCAGCAGTTACGGACCAGGGTCCCAAGAGACCCAGTACTTC
NA TRBJ2-2 TRBD1 TRBV11-2 CASSFGTEGTGELFF TGTGCCAGCAGCTTTGGGACAGAGGGAACCGGGGAGCTGTTTTTT
NA TRBJ2-1 TRBD2 TRBV7-9 CASSASGGEQFF TGTGCCAGCAGCGCGAGCGGGGGTGAGCAGTTCTTC
NA TRBJ2-5 NA TRBV9 CASSVDNGQETQYF TGTGCCAGCAGCGTAGATAACGGCCAAGAGACCCAGTACTTC
NA TRBJ1-2 NA TRBV6-2/TRBV6-3 CASSFAGQTYGYTF TGTGCCAGCAGTTTCGCAGGACAGACTTATGGCTACACCTTC
NA TRBJ1-6 NA TRBV4-1 CASSQVSNSPLHF TGCGCCAGCAGCCAAGTTTCTAATTCACCCCTCCACTTT
NA TRBJ1-1 NA TRBV2 CASSEVTVGTEAFF TGTGCCAGCAGTGAAGTTACAGTAGGGACTGAAGCTTTCTTT
NA TRBJ2-5 TRBD2 TRBV4-2 CASSQGGGQETQYF TGTGCCAGCAGCCAAGGGGGGGGGCAAGAGACCCAGTACTTC
few TRBJ1-1 TRBD1 TRBV6-2/TRBV6-3 CASSSAGAGTDTEAFF TGTGCCAGCAGTTCCGCGGGGGCGGGGACAGACACTGAAGCTTTCTTT
NA TRBJ1-2 NA TRBV6-6 CASSRDYGYTF TGTGCCAGCAGTCGTGACTATGGCTACACCTTC
NA TRBJ1-2 NA TRBV30 CAWIVGLNGYTF TGTGCCTGGATTGTAGGGCTGAATGGCTACACCTTC
few TRBJ1-5 NA TRBV7-2 CASSSEGMQPQHF TGTGCCAGCAGCTCCGAGGGGATGCAGCCCCAGCATTTT
NA TRBJ1-2 NA TRBV30 CAWTEGYEAGYTF TGTGCCTGGACGGAGGGGTATGAGGCTGGCTACACCTTC
NA TRBJ2-1 TRBD2 TRBV18 CASSPASGGSNEQFF TGTGCCAGCTCACCTGCTAGCGGGGGGAGCAATGAGCAGTTCTTC
NA TRBJ1-2 TRBD1 TRBV5-6 CASRGDRADGYTF TGTGCCAGCAGGGGGGACAGGGCGGATGGCTACACCTTC
NA TRBJ1-2 TRBD1 TRBV5-8 CASRTGTGPANYGYTF TGTGCCAGCAGAACCGGGACAGGGCCAGCTAACTATGGCTACACCTTC
NA TRBJ1-5 NA TRBV5-1 CASSLEGSSNQPQHF TGCGCCAGCAGCTTGGAAGGGTCGAGCAATCAGCCCCAGCATTTT
NA TRBJ2-3 NA TRBV5-6 CASSLRATSTDTQYF TGTGCCAGCAGCTTAAGGGCCACTAGCACAGATACGCAGTATTTT
NA TRBJ1-1 NA TRBV30 CAWTHLSRNTEAFF TGTGCCTGGACCCATCTTTCCCGGAACACTGAAGCTTTCTTT
once TRBJ1-4 NA TRBV7-6 CASSLGGARGEKLFF TGTGCCAGCAGCCTAGGGGGTGCCCGGGGTGAAAAACTGTTTTTT
NA TRBJ1-4 NA TRBV18 CASSQGGNNEKLFF TGTGCCAGCTCACAGGGGGGTAACAATGAAAAACTGTTTTTT
NA TRBJ1-1 TRBD1 TRBV6-6 CASSFDRGRFTEAFF TGTGCCAGCAGTTTCGACAGGGGCCGGTTCACTGAAGCTTTCTTT
few TRBJ2-2 NA TRBV30 CAWSVHITGELFF TGTGCCTGGAGTGTTCATATCACCGGGGAGCTGTTTTTT
NA TRBJ2-2 NA TRBV2 CASSERSRHTGELFF TGTGCCAGCAGTGAACGATCCAGACATACCGGGGAGCTGTTTTTT
NA TRBJ1-1 NA TRBV6-6 CASLDSLNTEAFF TGTGCCAGCCTCGACAGCCTGAACACTGAAGCTTTCTTT
NA TRBJ2-1 TRBD2 TRBV10-3 CAISGAGDNEQFF TGTGCCATCAGTGGGGCGGGGGACAATGAGCAGTTCTTC
NA TRBJ2-1 NA TRBV11-2 CASSLGVNEQFF TGTGCCAGCAGCTTAGGGGTCAATGAGCAGTTCTTC
few TRBJ1-1 NA TRBV6-5 CASSSINTEAFF TGTGCCAGCAGTTCGATAAACACTGAAGCTTTCTTT